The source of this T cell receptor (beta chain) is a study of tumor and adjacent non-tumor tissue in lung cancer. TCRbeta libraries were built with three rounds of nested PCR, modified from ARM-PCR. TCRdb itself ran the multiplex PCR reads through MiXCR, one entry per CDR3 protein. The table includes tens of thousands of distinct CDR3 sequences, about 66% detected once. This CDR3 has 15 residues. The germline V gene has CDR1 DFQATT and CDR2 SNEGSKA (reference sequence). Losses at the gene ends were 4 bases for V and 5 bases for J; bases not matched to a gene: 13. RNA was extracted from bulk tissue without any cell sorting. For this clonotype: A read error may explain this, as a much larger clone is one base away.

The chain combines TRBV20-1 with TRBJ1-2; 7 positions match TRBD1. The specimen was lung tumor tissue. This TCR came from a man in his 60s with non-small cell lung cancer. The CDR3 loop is CSAKASDRVNYGYTF. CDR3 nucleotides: TGCAGTGCTAAAGCCTCCGACAGGGTCAATTATGGCTACACCTTC.